Presented here are 15 T cell receptor beta chains from one specimen sequenced in a study of OX40 agonist ivuxolimab in advanced cancers. Profiled with immunoSEQ multiplex PCR; TCRdb holds only in-frame clones, not every one. The sample carries more than 25,000 clones, around 86% recorded once. The specimen was CD4+ or CD8+ T cells sorted from blood, collected in a trial of the OX40 agonist ivuxolimab. The receptors shown here come from an adult with an advanced solid tumor such as melanoma, head and neck, liver or kidney cancer.

The chain uses TRBV28 and TRBJ2-1, with 10 bases aligning to TRBD2. Germline V gene data show CDR1 as MDHEN and CDR2 as SYDVKM. J lost 0 bases, V lost 3 bases, and 5 bases had no gene match. The CDR3 extends over 17 amino acids. The CDR3 reads CASSFRAGGSSYNEQFF. As DNA, the CDR3 is TGTGCCAGCAGTTTCCGAGCGGGAGGGAGCTCCTACAATGAGCAGTTCTTC.

The gene calls are TRBV15 and TRBJ2-5, with D tentatively TRBD1 (5 bases). Gene TRBJ2-7 matches the end of the DNA better, so the J call may be wrong. Looked up from germline, CDR1 is LNHNV and CDR2 is YYDKDF (reference sequence). CDR3 length equals 14 residues. CDR3 nucleotides: TGTGCCACCAGCAGAGTTGACAGCTCCTACGAGCAGTACTTC. This encodes CATSRVDSSYEQYF.

The chain uses TRBV5-1 and TRBJ1-1; 7 positions match TRBD1. CDR1 is SGHRS, CDR2 YFSETQ, per germline. Trimming took 0 bases from V and 1 from J; bases not matched to a gene: 3. The CDR3 runs 15 residues. The CDR3 region is CASSLDPGGNTEAFF. The DNA of the CDR3 is TGCGCCAGCAGCTTGGACCCAGGGGGGAACACTGAAGCTTTCTTT.

This chain connects TRBV6-5 to TRBJ2-7; D gene ambiguous. Germline V gene sequence: CDR1 MNHEY, CDR2 SVGAGI. Trimming cost V 0 bases and J 6 bases, with 6 bases left between them. The length of the CDR3 is 12 residues. The CDR3 DNA follows: TGTGCCAGCAGTTACTCAGTCTCCGAGCAGTACTTC. Its translation is CASSYSVSEQYF.

CDR3 sequence reads: CASSAFRGEGNQPQHF. The CDR3 DNA sequence: TGTGCCAGCAGCGCGTTCCGGGGCGAAGGGAATCAGCCCCAGCATTTT. The V gene is TRBV5-6, the J gene TRBJ1-5; perhaps TRBD1 as D (5 bases). This CDR3 is built from 16 residues. The ends were cut back, 4 bases at V and 4 bases at J, with 18 bases in the middle. Germline V lookup: CDR1 SGHDT, CDR2 YYEEEE.

This chain links TRBV6-5 with TRBJ2-7; D gene ambiguous. V was cut by 0 bases and J by 3 bases, with 9 bases left in between. Looked up from germline, CDR1 is MNHEY and CDR2 is SVGAGI. The CDR3 has 14 amino acids. The DNA for the CDR3 is TGTGCCAGCAGTTACTCGAAGGGTCACTACGAGCAGTACTTC. Its protein product is CASSYSKGHYEQYF.

The J gene is TRBJ1-2, the V gene TRBV27; tentative D call: TRBD1 (5 bases). This CDR3 has 14 amino acids. Germline CDR1 is MNHEY and CDR2 is SMNVEV (reference sequence). The germline V and J ends were trimmed by 0 bases and 4 bases, with 9 bases remaining between them. The CDR3 nucleotides are TGTGCCAGCAGTTTATCCGGGACTACCTATGGCTACACCTTC. Protein: CASSLSGTTYGYTF.

The rearrangement joins TRBV4-3 to TRBJ1-1; D unclear. The V and J ends lost 0 bases and 3 bases respectively, with 17 bases between them. The CDR3 extends over 17 amino acids. CDR1 and CDR2 (germline): LGHNA, YSLEER. Written as DNA, the CDR3 is TGCGCCAGCAGCCAAGATCGGCAGGACCACCTCGACACTGAAGCTTTCTTT. Translation: CASSQDRQDHLDTEAFF.

As DNA, the CDR3 is TGTGCCAGCAGTTTTGAGGACAGCAATTCACCCCTCCACTTT. This codes for CASSFEDSNSPLHF. The chain uses TRBV6-5 and TRBJ1-6; D perhaps matches TRBD1 (6 bases). The CDR3 sequence is 14 residues long. Germline V gene sequence: CDR1 MNHEY, CDR2 SVGAGI. Trimming left V 4 bases short and J 7 bases short, with 11 bases between.

This clone came up once. The chain couples TRBV4-1 to TRBJ2-5; 7 bases are shared with TRBD2. The J segment lost 5 bases and the V segment lost 1 base, leaving 19 bases of the junction unmatched. Germline V lookup: CDR1 MGHRA, CDR2 YSYEKL. The CDR3 runs 19 residues. In nucleotides, the CDR3 is TGCGCCAGCAGCCAAGGCGAGGACGGCGGGAGTAAAGGTCTGGAGACCCAGTACTTC. Protein product: CASSQGEDGGSKGLETQYF.

The CDR3 loop is CATWEPPLEQYF. DNA of the CDR3: TGTGCCACCTGGGAGCCCCCCCTCGAGCAGTACTTC. The genes are TRBV19 and TRBJ2-7, with D maybe TRBD2 (5 bases). The ends were cut back, 10 bases at V and 6 bases at J, with 16 bases in the middle. The CDR3 totals 12 residues. The V gene's germline CDR1 is LNHDA and CDR2 SQIVND (reference sequence).

CDR3 coding DNA: TGTGCCAGCTCCTACAGGGGTAATGAAAAACTGTTTTTT. Its protein is CASSYRGNEKLFF. The rearrangement links TRBV2 to TRBJ1-4, with 7 bases lining up with TRBD1. The CDR3 is 13 amino acids. Germline V CDR1 and CDR2: SNHLY, FYNNEI. V lost 8 bases to trimming and J lost 4 bases; unmatched junction nucleotides: 4.

The V gene is TRBV7-9, the J gene TRBJ2-2, with a tentative D call TRBD1 (6 bases). The CDR3 spans 14 residues. Germline-derived CDR1 and CDR2 are SEHNR and FQNEAQ (reference sequence). V dropped 5 bases and J dropped 7 bases, with 14 bases sitting between them. The CDR3: CASSTGKRNGELFF. CDR3 nucleotide sequence: TGTGCCAGCAGCACAGGGAAACGGAACGGGGAGCTGTTTTTT. The full variable domain, its missing parts supplied by reference TRBV7-9 and TRBJ2-2, is DTGVSQNPRHKITKRGQNVTFRCDPISEHNRLYWYRQTLGQGPEFLTYFQNEAQLEKSRLLSDRFSAERPKGSFSTLEIQRTEQGDSAMYLCASSTGKRNGELFFGEGSRLTVL.

The rearrangement uses TRBV28 and TRBJ2-7; 11 nucleotides line up with TRBD2. V trimming: 5 bases; J trimming: 4 bases; junction bases outside the gene matches: 4. Germline V gene data show CDR1 as MDHEN and CDR2 as SYDVKM. The CDR3 runs to 14 residues. CDR3 in amino acids: CASSTSGSWYEQYF. CDR3 coding DNA: TGTGCCAGCAGTACTAGCGGGAGCTGGTACGAGCAGTACTTC.

The V and J genes are TRBV7-2 and TRBJ2-3; tentatively, D is TRBD2 (6 bases). V was trimmed by 6 bases and J by 4 bases, leaving 14 bases between them. This CDR3 is 14 amino acids long. The germline V gene encodes CDR1 SGHTA and CDR2 FQGNSA. As DNA, the CDR3 is TGTGCCAGCAGTGGGACTTTTCTCCCAGATACGCAGTATTTT. It encodes CASSGTFLPDTQYF.